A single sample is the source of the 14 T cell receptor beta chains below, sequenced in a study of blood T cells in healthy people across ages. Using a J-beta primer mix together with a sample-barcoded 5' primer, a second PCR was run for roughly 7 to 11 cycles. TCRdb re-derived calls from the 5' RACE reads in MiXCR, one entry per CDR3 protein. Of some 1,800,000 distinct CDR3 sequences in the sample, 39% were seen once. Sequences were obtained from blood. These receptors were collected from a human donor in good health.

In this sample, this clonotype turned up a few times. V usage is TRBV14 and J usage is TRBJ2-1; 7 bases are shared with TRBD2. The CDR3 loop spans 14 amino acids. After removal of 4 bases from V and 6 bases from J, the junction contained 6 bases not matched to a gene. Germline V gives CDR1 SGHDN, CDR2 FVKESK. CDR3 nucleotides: TGTGCCAGCAGCCCTTGGGACTATCCCAATGAGCAGTTCTTC. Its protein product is CASSPWDYPNEQFF.

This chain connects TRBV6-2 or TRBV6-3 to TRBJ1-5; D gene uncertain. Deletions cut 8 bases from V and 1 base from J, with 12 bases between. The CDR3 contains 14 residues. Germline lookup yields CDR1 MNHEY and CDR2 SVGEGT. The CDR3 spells CASGPLGSNQPQHF. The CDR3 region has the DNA TGTGCCAGCGGCCCGTTGGGGAGCAATCAGCCCCAGCATTTT.

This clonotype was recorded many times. The DNA for the CDR3 is TGTGCCAGCAGTATGACGGGAACACGGTTCTTC. Translation: CASSMTGTRFF. The chain combines TRBV28 with TRBJ2-1; D perhaps matches TRBD2 (5 bases). This CDR3 has 11 residues. Per the germline V gene, CDR1 is MDHEN and CDR2 is SYDVKM. The V end lost 5 bases, the J end lost 15 bases, and 14 bases lay between the germline ends. Drawing the rest from reference TRBV28 and TRBJ2-1, the complete variable domain is DVKVTQSSRYLVKRTGEKVFLECVQDMDHENMFWYRQDPGLGLRLIYFSYDVKMKEKGDIPEGYSVSREKKERFSLILESASTNQTSMYLCASSMTGTRFFGPGTRLTVL.

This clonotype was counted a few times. The CDR3 here is CASSLTSLYEQYF. Written as DNA, the CDR3 is TGTGCCAGCAGTTTAACCTCACTTTACGAGCAGTACTTC. The rearrangement joins TRBV27 to TRBJ2-7; D is undetermined. The CDR3 sequence is 13 residues long. Trimming cost V 2 bases and J 4 bases, with 9 bases left between them. From germline, CDR1 is MNHEY and CDR2 SMNVEV (reference sequence).

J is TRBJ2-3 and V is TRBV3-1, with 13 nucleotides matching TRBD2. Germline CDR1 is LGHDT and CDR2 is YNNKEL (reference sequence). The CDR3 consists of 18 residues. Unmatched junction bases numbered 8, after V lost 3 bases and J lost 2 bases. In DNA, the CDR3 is TGTGCCAGCAGCCACGGGACTAGCGGGGACTTACCCACAGATACGCAGTATTTT. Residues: CASSHGTSGDLPTDTQYF.

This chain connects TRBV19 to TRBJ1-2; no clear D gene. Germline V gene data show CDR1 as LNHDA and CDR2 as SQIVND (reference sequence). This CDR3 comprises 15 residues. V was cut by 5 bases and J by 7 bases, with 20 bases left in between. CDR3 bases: TGTGCCAGTAGTCCGACGGCGACTTTGGCCAGTGGCTACACCTTC. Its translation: CASSPTATLASGYTF.

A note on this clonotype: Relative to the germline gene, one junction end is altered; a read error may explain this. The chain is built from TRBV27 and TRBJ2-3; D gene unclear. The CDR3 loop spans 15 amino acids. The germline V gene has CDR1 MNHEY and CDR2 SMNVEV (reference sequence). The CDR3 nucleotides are TGTGCCAGCAGTTTATCCGCGGCTCCCCCGGATACACAGTATTTT. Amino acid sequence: CASSLSAAPPDTQYF.

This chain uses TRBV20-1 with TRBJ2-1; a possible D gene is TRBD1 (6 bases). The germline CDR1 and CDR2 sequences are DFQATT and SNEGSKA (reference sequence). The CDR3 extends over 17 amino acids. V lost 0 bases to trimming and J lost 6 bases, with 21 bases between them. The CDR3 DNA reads TGCAGTGCTAGAGAGTGGGGGCGAGGGGTTTTTTCCAATGAGCAGTTCTTC. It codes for CSAREWGRGVFSNEQFF.

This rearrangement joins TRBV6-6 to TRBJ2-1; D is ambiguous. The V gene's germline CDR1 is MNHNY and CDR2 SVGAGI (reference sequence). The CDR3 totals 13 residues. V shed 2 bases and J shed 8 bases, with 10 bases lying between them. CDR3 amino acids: CASSYKSLHEQFF. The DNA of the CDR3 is TGTGCCAGCAGTTACAAAAGCCTCCATGAGCAGTTCTTC.

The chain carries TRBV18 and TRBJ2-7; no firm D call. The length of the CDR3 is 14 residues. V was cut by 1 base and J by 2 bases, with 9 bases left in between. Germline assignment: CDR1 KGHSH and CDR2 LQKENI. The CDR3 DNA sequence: TGTGCCAGCTCACCACGGCAGATAGCCTACGAGCAGTACTTC. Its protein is CASSPRQIAYEQYF.

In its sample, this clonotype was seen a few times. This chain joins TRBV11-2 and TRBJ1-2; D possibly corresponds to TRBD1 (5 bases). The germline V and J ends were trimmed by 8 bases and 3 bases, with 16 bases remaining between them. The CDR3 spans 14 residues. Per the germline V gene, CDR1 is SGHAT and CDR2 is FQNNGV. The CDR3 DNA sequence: TGTGCCAGCTCCACTGGGGCAGGTGACTATGGCTACACCTTC. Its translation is CASSTGAGDYGYTF. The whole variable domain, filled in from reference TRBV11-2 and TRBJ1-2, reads EAGVAQSPRYKIIEKRQSVAFWCNPISGHATLYWYQQILGQGPKLLIQFQNNGVVDDSQLPKDRFSAERLKGVDSTLKIQPAKLEDSAVYLCASSTGAGDYGYTFGSGTRLTVV.

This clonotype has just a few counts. CDR3 bases: TGTGCCACCCTAAAGACAGGGGGCACTGAAGCTTTCTTT. Encoded protein: CATLKTGGTEAFF. The rearrangement uses TRBV24-1 and TRBJ1-1, with 9 bases matching TRBD1. This CDR3 comprises 13 residues. The trim removed 9 bases at V and 4 bases at J, leaving 5 bases unmatched. CDR1 and CDR2 from the germline V gene are KGHDR and SFDVKD.

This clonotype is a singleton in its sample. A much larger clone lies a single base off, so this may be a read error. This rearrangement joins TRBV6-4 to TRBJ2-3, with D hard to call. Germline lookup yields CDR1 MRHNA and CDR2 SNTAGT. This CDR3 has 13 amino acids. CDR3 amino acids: CASSDRATDAQYF. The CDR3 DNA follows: TGTGCCAGCAGTGACAGAGCCACAGATGCGCAGTATTTT.

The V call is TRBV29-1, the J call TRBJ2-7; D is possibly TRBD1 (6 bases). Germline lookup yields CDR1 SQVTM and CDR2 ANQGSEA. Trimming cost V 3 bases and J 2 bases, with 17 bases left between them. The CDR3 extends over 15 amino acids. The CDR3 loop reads CSVEAGEGKTYEQYF. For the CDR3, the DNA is TGCAGCGTTGAGGCAGGGGAAGGGAAGACCTACGAGCAGTACTTC.